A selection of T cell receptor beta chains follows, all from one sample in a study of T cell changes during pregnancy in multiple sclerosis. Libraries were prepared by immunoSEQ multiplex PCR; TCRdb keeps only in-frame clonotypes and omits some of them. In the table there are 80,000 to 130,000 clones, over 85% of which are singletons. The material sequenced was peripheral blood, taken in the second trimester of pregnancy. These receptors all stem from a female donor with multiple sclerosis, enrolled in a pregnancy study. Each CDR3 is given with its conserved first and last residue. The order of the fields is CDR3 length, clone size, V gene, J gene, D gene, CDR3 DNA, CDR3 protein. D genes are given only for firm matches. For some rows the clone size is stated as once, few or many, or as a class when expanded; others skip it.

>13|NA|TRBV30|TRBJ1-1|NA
TGTGCCTGCCTTACAGGGTTCGGCACTGAAGCTTTCTTT
CACLTGFGTEAFF
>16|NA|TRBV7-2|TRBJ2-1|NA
TGTGCCAGCAGCTTAGGGTTTTCTAGCTCCTACAATGAGCAGTTCTTC
CASSLGFSSSYNEQFF
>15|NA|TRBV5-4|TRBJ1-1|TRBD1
TGTGCCAGCAGCCCAGGACAGGGACTCGGCACTGAAGCTTTCTTT
CASSPGQGLGTEAFF
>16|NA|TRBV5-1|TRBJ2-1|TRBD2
TGCGCCAGCACGGGTAACAGCGGGAGAAACTACAATGAGCAGTTCTTC
CASTGNSGRNYNEQFF
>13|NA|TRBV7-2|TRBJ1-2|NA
TGTGCCAGCAGCTTAGACTCGATGAGCGGCTACACCTTC
CASSLDSMSGYTF
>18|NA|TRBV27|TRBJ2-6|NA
TGTGCCAGCAGTCCATATTCTCCCGGGGGCTCTGGGGCCAACGTCCTGACTTTC
CASSPYSPGGSGANVLTF
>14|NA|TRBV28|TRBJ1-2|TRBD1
TGTGCCAGCAGTTTATGGGGACAGGGCACGGGCTACACCTTC
CASSLWGQGTGYTF
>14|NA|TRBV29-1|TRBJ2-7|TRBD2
TGCAGCGTCCTATTAGCGGGACTCCGTTACGAGCAGTACTTC
CSVLLAGLRYEQYF
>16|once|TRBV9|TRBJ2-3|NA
TGTGCCAGCAGCGTAGGGCACTCTACGACAACAGATACGCAGTATTTT
CASSVGHSTTTDTQYF
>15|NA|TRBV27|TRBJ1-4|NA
TGTGCCAGCAGTACCAGGGCCTACACTAATGAAAAACTGTTTTTT
CASSTRAYTNEKLFF
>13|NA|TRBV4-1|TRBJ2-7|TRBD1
TGCGCCAGCAGTCTTCAGGGGGTCGACGAGCAGTACTTC
CASSLQGVDEQYF